This T cell receptor beta chain was recovered during a study of CD8 T cells in Susac syndrome. Germline-derived CDR1 and CDR2 are SEHNR and FQNEAQ (reference sequence). V was clipped by 0 bases and J by 6 bases, with 11 bases between them. The CDR3 length is 15 residues. RNA amounts of about 0.45 to 1 ug underwent reverse transcription with random hexamers. MiXCR was run by TCRdb on the immunoSEQ multiplex PCR reads, yielding one entry per CDR3 protein. There are roughly 120,000 distinct CDR3 sequences in the sample; 80% to 95% occur only once, and roughly 0.3% lies in the top ten. This TCR derives from a human donor with multiple sclerosis. Material: CD8+ T cells from PBMCs. The V and J genes are TRBV7-9 and TRBJ2-2, with unresolved D. The CDR3 spells CASSLADLGPGELFF. For the CDR3, the DNA is TGTGCCAGCAGCTTAGCCGACCTCGGGCCCGGGGAGCTGTTTTTT.